Presented here are 9 T cell receptor beta chains from one specimen sequenced in a study of cytomegalovirus exposure and HLA in healthy donors. The PCR had 60 Vbeta and 13 Jbeta primers. The repertoire was sequenced with immunoSEQ multiplex PCR; TCRdb's copy has only in-frame clones and lacks some. The sample yields 90,000 to 110,000 clones, roughly 13% seen once. Material for sequencing was PBMCs. Every receptor here comes from a man aged 35-49 years in good health and CMV-seropositive.

This clone was seen a handful of times. The chain couples TRBV19 to TRBJ2-3, with D uncertain. The CDR3 loop spans 13 amino acids. Germline V gene lookup returns CDR1 LNHDA and CDR2 SQIVND (reference sequence). With 5 bases removed from V and 0 bases from J, the gap between germline ends came to 6 bases. This CDR3 reads CASSAQSTDTQYF. CDR3 in DNA: TGTGCCAGTAGTGCACAGAGCACAGATACGCAGTATTTT. Filled out from reference TRBV19 and TRBJ2-3, the complete variable domain reads DGGITQSPKYLFRKEGQNVTLSCEQNLNHDAMYWYRQDPGQGLRLIYYSQIVNDFQKGDIAEGYSVSREKKESFPLTVTSAQKNPTAFYLCASSAQSTDTQYFGPGTRLTVL.

The rearrangement uses TRBV4-3 and TRBJ1-2; unclear D gene. Germline V gene data show CDR1 as LGHNA and CDR2 as YSLEER. V lost 0 bases and J lost 8, with 16 bases in between. This CDR3 has 15 residues. The CDR3 loop reads CASSQDLVQFGGYTF. CDR3 in DNA: TGCGCCAGCAGCCAAGATTTGGTTCAGTTCGGGGGCTACACCTTC.

This clone was seen a handful of times. This sequence joins TRBV6-4 and TRBJ1-2, with TRBD1 identical over 9 bases. The CDR3 consists of 17 residues. V dropped 4 bases and J dropped 4; count of bases not matched to a gene: 13. The germline V gene has CDR1 MRHNA and CDR2 SNTAGT. CDR3 DNA sequence: TGTGCCAGCAGTGTCCAACCGGGACAGGGCACTTCCTATGGCTACACCTTC. It translates to CASSVQPGQGTSYGYTF.

The CDR3 reads CATHSDRKEAFF. The CDR3 DNA follows: TGTGCCACACACTCGGACAGGAAGGAAGCTTTCTTT. This rearrangement joins TRBV10-3 to TRBJ1-1; 7 bases agree with TRBD1. V was pared by 10 bases and J by 8 bases, with 10 bases of the junction left unmatched. CDR3 length equals 12 residues. CDR1 is ENHRY and CDR2 is SYGVKD in the germline V gene.

The chain carries TRBV7-9 and TRBJ2-7; 10 bases map to TRBD2. Germline V gene lookup returns CDR1 SEHNR and CDR2 FQNEAQ (reference sequence). The CDR3 consists of 14 residues. Trimming removed 8 bases from V and 4 bases from J; junction bases left unmatched: 8. This CDR3 reads CASAQGAGGYEQYF. CDR3 bases: TGTGCCAGCGCCCAAGGAGCGGGAGGGTACGAGCAGTACTTC.

This chain joins TRBV4-1 and TRBJ2-7; D not resolved. The V and J ends lost 4 bases and 2 bases respectively, with 12 bases between them. The CDR3 covers 14 residues. Looked up from germline, CDR1 is MGHRA and CDR2 is YSYEKL. The CDR3 here is CASSPTVRAYEQYF. DNA of the CDR3: TGCGCCAGCAGCCCTACCGTACGTGCCTACGAGCAGTACTTC.

The chain has TRBV5-4 and TRBJ2-2; 11 bases fit TRBD2. The CDR3 has 15 residues. Germline CDR1 reads SGHNT; CDR2 reads YYREEE (reference sequence). V lost 4 bases, J lost 6 bases, and 5 bases stayed unmatched. The CDR3 loop is CASSTTSGMPGELFF. CDR3 nucleotide sequence: TGTGCCAGCAGCACGACTAGCGGGATGCCCGGGGAGCTGTTTTTT.

This clone was counted between two and nine times. The chain couples TRBV2 to TRBJ2-2; 8 positions agree with TRBD2. The junction had 5 bases not matched to a gene; V was cut back by 2 bases and J by 6 bases. Germline values: CDR1 SNHLY, CDR2 FYNNEI. The CDR3 is made up of 15 amino acids. The CDR3 nucleotides are TGTGCCAGCAGTGAACTAGCGGGCTCCGCCGGGGAGCTGTTTTTT. Protein product: CASSELAGSAGELFF.

The chain joins TRBV15 to TRBJ1-1; 9 bases match TRBD1. Germline loops: CDR1 LNHNV, CDR2 YYDKDF (reference sequence). Unmatched junction bases numbered 3, after V lost 0 bases and J lost 7 bases. This CDR3 comprises 14 residues. CDR3 in amino acids: CATSREQGASEAFF. The CDR3 nucleotides are TGTGCCACCAGCAGAGAACAGGGGGCGAGTGAAGCTTTCTTT.